These T cell receptor beta chains were read from a single sample in a study of beta chain features in type 1 diabetes. This table comes from immunoSEQ multiplex PCR, and its TCRdb copy is limited to in-frame clones, with some not included. This sample has 240,000 or so clones, with roughly 22% found just once. Sequencing was carried out using naive CD4+ T cells from blood. The receptors stem from a woman aged 35 to 49 with type 1 diabetes. CDR3s include the opening cysteine and the closing phenylalanine or tryptophan. The order of the fields is clone size, J gene, D gene, V gene, CDR3 protein, CDR3 DNA. The D gene is left open where the match is weak. Rows give clone size only sometimes, using once, few, many, or a class for an expanded clone.

>-|TRBJ2-6|TRBD2|TRBV15
CATSGEKGGFSGANVLTF
TGTGCCACCAGCGGGGAAAAGGGAGGGTTCTCTGGGGCCAACGTCCTGACTTTC
>few|TRBJ1-1|TRBD1|TRBV9
CASSVVTGEGAFF
TGTGCCAGCAGCGTAGTCACAGGGGAAGGAGCTTTCTTT
>-|TRBJ2-2|TRBD1|TRBV19
CASSADRTGELFF
TGTGCCAGTAGTGCGGACAGGACCGGGGAGCTGTTTTTT
>-|TRBJ2-6|-|TRBV28
CASSLQGSGANVLTF
TGTGCCAGCAGTTTACAGGGCTCTGGGGCCAACGTCCTGACTTTC
>few|TRBJ2-1|TRBD2|TRBV7-2
CASSTPGTSVNEQFF
TGTGCCAGCAGCACGCCCGGGACTAGCGTCAATGAGCAGTTCTTC
>few|TRBJ2-3|-|TRBV30
CAWSVHPDTQYF
TGTGCCTGGAGTGTACACCCAGATACGCAGTATTTT
>-|TRBJ2-7|TRBD1|TRBV28
CASSQYRGGSEQYF
TGTGCCAGCAGCCAATACCGAGGGGGCTCCGAGCAGTACTTC
>-|TRBJ2-6|-|TRBV28
CATEDSASSGANVLTF
TGTGCCACCGAAGACAGTGCGAGCTCTGGGGCCAACGTCCTGACTTTC
>once|TRBJ2-1|-|TRBV9
CASGQYEQFF
TGTGCCAGCGGGCAATATGAGCAGTTCTTC
>few|TRBJ2-2|-|TRBV5-1
CASSRGESTGELFF
TGCGCCAGCAGCCGCGGGGAGAGCACCGGGGAGCTGTTTTTT
>-|TRBJ2-2|-|TRBV19
CASSALGKNTGELFF
TGTGCCAGTAGCGCCTTGGGCAAGAACACCGGGGAGCTGTTTTTT
>-|TRBJ1-2|-|TRBV30
CAWSQLQGPYYGYTF
TGTGCCTGGAGTCAACTTCAGGGGCCATACTATGGCTACACCTTC
>few|TRBJ1-1|TRBD1|TRBV5-1
CASSFHRGNTEAFF
TGCGCCAGCAGCTTCCACAGGGGGAACACTGAAGCTTTCTTT
>few|TRBJ2-3|TRBD2|TRBV28
CASSFAGRADTQYF
TGTGCCAGCAGTTTCGCAGGGAGGGCAGATACGCAGTATTTT
>-|TRBJ1-2|-|TRBV2
CASSGGRSNYGYTF
TGTGCCAGCAGTGGAGGGAGGAGTAACTATGGCTACACCTTC
>few|TRBJ2-7|-|TRBV5-1
CASSLEVPGYEQYF
TGCGCCAGCAGCTTGGAAGTGCCGGGCTACGAGCAGTACTTC
>-|TRBJ2-3|-|TRBV19
CASKGVPGHRTDTQYF
TGTGCCAGTAAAGGAGTTCCGGGACATCGCACAGATACGCAGTATTTT
>few|TRBJ2-5|TRBD2|TRBV19
CASRPTSGGGGQYF
TGTGCCAGTAGGCCGACTAGCGGGGGCGGCGGCCAGTACTTC
>-|TRBJ2-5|-|TRBV7-2
CASSLVRETQYF
TGTGCCAGCAGCTTAGTGCGGGAGACCCAGTACTTC
>-|TRBJ2-7|TRBD1|TRBV5-1
CASSLIWTGEEQYF
TGCGCCAGCAGCCTAATATGGACAGGGGAAGAGCAGTACTTC
>few|TRBJ1-1|-|TRBV9
CASSVEGFTEAFF
TGTGCCAGCAGCGTAGAGGGGTTCACTGAAGCTTTCTTT
>few|TRBJ2-2|-|TRBV2
CASIDAGELFF
TGTGCCAGCATTGACGCCGGGGAGCTGTTTTTT
>few|TRBJ2-5|TRBD1|TRBV7-2
CASIRDRGQETQYF
TGTGCCAGCATCCGGGACAGGGGGCAAGAGACCCAGTACTTC
>-|TRBJ1-1|-|TRBV19
CASSIWDGGRTEAFF
TGTGCCAGTAGTATATGGGACGGGGGGCGGACTGAAGCTTTCTTT
>few|TRBJ2-3|TRBD2|TRBV18
CASSPGLAGTDTQYF
TGTGCCAGCTCACCGGGACTAGCGGGAACAGATACGCAGTATTTT
>few|TRBJ2-7|-|TRBV20-1
CSASTSYEQYF
TGCAGTGCTAGTACTAGCTACGAGCAGTACTTC
>few|TRBJ1-2|-|TRBV5-4
CASSLSAGASYGYTF
TGTGCCAGCAGCTTGTCCGCGGGGGCCAGCTATGGCTACACCTTC
>-|TRBJ1-1|-|TRBV30
CAWRGRIGVMNTEAFF
TGTGCCTGGAGAGGTAGGATCGGGGTCATGAACACTGAAGCTTTCTTT
>-|TRBJ2-1|TRBD2|TRBV5-1
CASSLEPPGAGAYNEQFF
TGCGCCAGCAGCTTGGAGCCCCCGGGAGCGGGAGCTTACAATGAGCAGTTCTTC
>-|TRBJ1-3|TRBD1|TRBV4-1
CASSQGATGGLAGNTIYF
TGCGCCAGCAGCCAGGGGGCTACAGGGGGGCTTGCTGGAAACACCATATATTTT
>-|TRBJ2-7|TRBD2|TRBV10-3
CAISAPGLDYEQYF
TGTGCCATCAGTGCCCCGGGACTAGACTACGAGCAGTACTTC
>few|TRBJ1-1|-|TRBV4-1
CASSQDGRVEAFF
TGCGCCAGCAGCCAAGATGGGAGGGTAGAAGCTTTCTTT
>few|TRBJ1-2|-|TRBV30
CASREDGYTF
TGTGCCTCCCGCGAGGATGGCTACACCTTC
>few|TRBJ2-1|TRBD2|TRBV19
CASSFGGLGFF
TGTGCCAGTAGTTTTGGGGGACTAGGCTTCTTC
>few|TRBJ2-7|-|TRBV9
CASSSSGRTAPSYEQYF
TGTGCCAGCAGCTCCAGCGGCCGGACTGCCCCCTCCTACGAGCAGTACTTC
>few|TRBJ1-2|TRBD1|TRBV5-6
CASTLTGPGYTF
TGTGCCAGCACCCTGACAGGGCCTGGCTACACCTTC
>once|TRBJ2-5|TRBD2|TRBV5-1
CASSFTIAGGVPETQYF
TGCGCCAGCAGCTTCACCATAGCGGGAGGGGTCCCCGAGACCCAGTACTTC
>-|TRBJ2-3|-|TRBV7-8
CASSLGADTQYF
TGTGCCAGCAGCTTAGGAGCAGATACGCAGTATTTT
>-|TRBJ1-5|-|TRBV30
CAWSVFSLNQPQHF
TGTGCCTGGAGTGTATTCAGTCTCAATCAGCCCCAGCATTTT
>-|TRBJ1-1|-|TRBV7-9
CASSLSGVETEAFF
TGTGCCAGCAGCTTAAGCGGGGTAGAAACTGAAGCTTTCTTT
>-|TRBJ1-5|-|TRBV28
CASRLSGNQPQHF
TGTGCCAGCAGACTTTCGGGGAATCAGCCCCAGCATTTT
>few|TRBJ2-5|-|TRBV7-9
CASSLMAESETQYF
TGTGCCAGCAGCTTAATGGCGGAATCGGAGACCCAGTACTTC
>-|TRBJ1-2|-|TRBV13
CASSLNTNYGYTF
TGTGCCAGCAGCTTAAACACTAACTATGGCTACACCTTC
>-|TRBJ2-1|TRBD2|TRBV7-2
CASSPRLAGGGEQFF
TGTGCCAGCAGCCCTAGACTAGCGGGGGGTGGTGAGCAGTTCTTC
>few|TRBJ2-1|-|TRBV7-9
CASSTLLAPSSYNEQFF
TGTGCCAGCAGCACCTTACTAGCCCCGAGCTCCTACAATGAGCAGTTCTTC
>-|TRBJ1-2|-|TRBV19
CAIRDTGSNYGYTF
TGTGCCATCCGGGACACAGGGTCCAACTATGGCTACACCTTC
>few|TRBJ1-2|TRBD1|TRBV25-1
CASSGYRGNYGYTF
TGTGCCAGCAGTGGCTACAGGGGAAACTATGGCTACACCTTC
>-|TRBJ2-4|-|TRBV4-3
CASSLGQPQGIQYF
TGCGCCAGCAGCTTAGGACAGCCTCAGGGCATTCAGTACTTC
>-|TRBJ1-1|TRBD1|TRBV4-3
CASTRGLTDRTNTEAFF
TGCGCCAGCACGAGGGGGCTAACGGACAGGACTAACACTGAAGCTTTCTTT
>-|TRBJ1-1|TRBD1|TRBV14
CASSQQGAAEAFF
TGTGCCAGCAGCCAACAGGGGGCCGCTGAAGCTTTCTTT
>few|TRBJ2-7|-|TRBV25-1
CASSDYRVRSYEQYF
TGTGCCAGCAGTGATTACAGGGTTCGGTCCTACGAGCAGTACTTC
>-|TRBJ1-6|TRBD1|TRBV5-8
CASSLGQGMNSPLHF
TGTGCCAGCAGCTTGGGACAGGGAATGAATTCACCCCTCCACTTT
>few|TRBJ2-1|TRBD1|TRBV6-5
CASSSAGGLSYNEQFF
TGTGCCAGCAGTTCTGCAGGGGGCCTCTCCTACAATGAGCAGTTCTTC